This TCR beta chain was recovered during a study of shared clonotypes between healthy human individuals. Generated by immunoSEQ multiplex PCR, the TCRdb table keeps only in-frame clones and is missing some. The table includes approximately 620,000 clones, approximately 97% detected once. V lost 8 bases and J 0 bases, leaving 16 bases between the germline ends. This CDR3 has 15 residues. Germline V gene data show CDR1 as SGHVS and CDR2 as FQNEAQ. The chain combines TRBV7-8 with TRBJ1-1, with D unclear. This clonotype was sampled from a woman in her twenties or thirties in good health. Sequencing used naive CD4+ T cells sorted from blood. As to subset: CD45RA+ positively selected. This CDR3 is CASLAGRLMNTEAFF. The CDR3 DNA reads TGTGCCAGCCTGGCGGGGAGGCTTATGAACACTGAAGCTTTCTTT.